This TCR beta chain was captured in a study of T cells in Graves' hyperthyroidism and ophthalmopathy. TCR beta CDR3 regions were amplified from RNA. TCR CDR3 underwent first-round RT-PCR with the HTBI primer set. Via MiXCR, TCRdb re-called the multiplex PCR reads, giving one row per CDR3 protein. The table shows about 400,000 distinct CDR3 sequences, with around 14% occurring only once. Study results and limitations: Onset of ophthalmopathy came a median 6.5 months after the model predicted it.

This clonotype was seen a few times. The antigen is undetermined. Germline CDR1 reads MNHNS; CDR2 reads SASEGT. This CDR3 spans 13 amino acids. The V end lost 6 bases, the J end lost 6 bases, and 12 bases lay between the germline ends. The receptor comes from a woman in her thirties with Graves' hyperthyroidism. Sequencing input: blood. The chain has TRBV6-1 and TRBJ2-1; D not certain. The CDR3 nucleotides read TGTGCCAGCAGCCGGGTCTCGCTCAATGAGCAGTTCTTC. Residues: CASSRVSLNEQFF.